The clone carrying this TCR beta chain was recorded a few times. As yet, its antigen is unknown. Assay: immunoSEQ multiplex PCR; the TCRdb copy retains only in-frame clones and omits some. The profile covers about 120,000 clones, with 58% appearing a single time and under 45% taken by the ten largest. The data were taken from a study of cytotoxic CD8 clonotypes in ibrutinib-treated CLL. Study-wide background: The cohort had around 10 relapsed/refractory and some 14 treatment-naive patients, 17 IGHV unmutated. After a median roughly twelve months on treatment (6 to 36), response samples were drawn.

Points from the study as a whole: Baseline clonality, above age-matched healthy donor levels, tracked circulating CD8+ T-cell counts. Samples from sustained-remission and progressing patients were taken at different times.

The V gene lost 4 bases and the J gene lost 0 bases, with 17 bases spanning the gap. CDR1 and CDR2 from the germline V gene are SGHTS and YDEGEE. The CDR3 has 18 residues. This clonotype was obtained from a human donor with chronic lymphocytic leukemia. The chain recombines TRBV5-8 with TRBJ2-6; D may be TRBD1 (6 bases). The sequences come from PBMCs, collected after 24 months of ibrutinib treatment. This CDR3 reads CASSGTGQRRSGANVLTF. The CDR3 DNA follows: TGTGCCAGCAGCGGAACCGGACAGCGCCGCTCTGGGGCCAACGTCCTGACTTTC. The complete variable domain, with remaining parts taken from reference TRBV5-8 and TRBJ2-6, reads EAGVTQSPTHLIKTRGQQATLRCSPISGHTSVYWYQQALGLGLQFLLWYDEGEERNRGNFPPRFSGRQFPNYSSELNVNALELEDSALYLCASSGTGQRRSGANVLTFGAGSRLTVL.